Listed here are 20 T cell receptor beta chains from one sample, sequenced in a study of shared T cell receptors in the human thymus. Some clones are missing from TCRdb's copy, which holds only in-frame ones; the method was immunoSEQ multiplex PCR. The table lists fewer than 700,000 clones, more than 75% of them singletons. The sample was also linked to a second study, of human thymus T cells.

Sequencing was performed on thymocytes. Source of these receptors: a boy under two years old with a congenital heart defect.

The rearrangement joins TRBV11-2 to TRBJ1-2, with D possibly TRBD1 on 5 matching bases. The CDR3 sequence is 13 residues long. Germline-derived CDR1 and CDR2 are SGHAT and FQNNGV. Trimming stripped 5 bases from V and 5 bases from J, with 12 bases between. CDR3 DNA: TGTGCCAGCAGCCCCCAGGGACTTTATGGCTACACCTTC. It translates to CASSPQGLYGYTF.

In the case of this clone: This sample also contains other DNA sequences that code for the same CDR3. The V gene is TRBV6-1, the J gene TRBJ2-7; no reliable D call. Trimming shortened V by 2 bases and J by 5 bases, and 7 bases separated the two germline ends. This CDR3 region has 12 residues. Germline V gene data show CDR1 as MNHNS and CDR2 as SASEGT. CDR3: CASSESGDEQYF. The CDR3 DNA reads as TGTGCCAGCAGTGAATCTGGAGACGAGCAGTACTTC.

The chain combines TRBV19 with TRBJ1-1; the D gene is possibly TRBD1 (5 bases). V was shortened by 3 bases and J by 3 bases, with 17 bases between the two germline ends. The CDR3 has 16 residues. The germline V gene encodes CDR1 LNHDA and CDR2 SQIVND (reference sequence). The CDR3 nucleotides are TGTGCCAGTAGTATTGCCCCCCTGGGGCAGTACACTGAAGCTTTCTTT. Its protein is CASSIAPLGQYTEAFF. Using reference TRBV19 and TRBJ1-1 for the parts outside the CDR3, the full variable domain is DGGITQSPKYLFRKEGQNVTLSCEQNLNHDAMYWYRQDPGQGLRLIYYSQIVNDFQKGDIAEGYSVSREKKESFPLTVTSAQKNPTAFYLCASSIAPLGQYTEAFFGQGTRLTVV.

This clone was detected only once. The genes are TRBV13 and TRBJ2-2, with TRBD2 identical over 9 bases. The CDR3 loop spans 17 amino acids. Germline V CDR1 and CDR2: PRHDT, FYEKMQ (reference sequence). V was pared by 5 bases and J by 6 bases, with 13 bases of the junction left unmatched. CDR3 coding DNA: TGTGCCAGCAGCGTATCCCTCGGCAAGCGGGGGGCCGGGGAGCTGTTTTTT. Protein: CASSVSLGKRGAGELFF. The full variable domain, its missing parts supplied by reference TRBV13 and TRBJ2-2, is AAGVIQSPRHLIKEKRETATLKCYPIPRHDTVYWYQQGPGQDPQFLISFYEKMQSDKGSIPDRFSAQQFSDYHSELNMSSLELGDSALYFCASSVSLGKRGAGELFFGEGSRLTVL.

In this sample, this clone turned up once. The V call is TRBV7-9, the J call TRBJ2-1; no clear D gene. Trimming took off 3 bases at V and 3 bases at J, with 12 bases between the two ends. Germline V gene lookup returns CDR1 SEHNR and CDR2 FQNEAQ (reference sequence). This CDR3 has 15 residues. The CDR3, as DNA: TGTGCCAGCAGCTTTGCCTTTTCACACTACAATGAGCAGTTCTTC. This sequence encodes CASSFAFSHYNEQFF.

The chain couples TRBV4-3 to TRBJ2-1; 9 bases fit TRBD2. The junction had 16 bases not matched to a gene; V was cut back by 3 bases and J by 10 bases. Germline-derived CDR1 and CDR2 are LGHNA and YSLEER. This CDR3 contains 17 residues. The CDR3 reads CASSQREGDPFTSEQFF. The CDR3 DNA sequence: TGCGCCAGCAGCCAGCGGGAGGGGGACCCTTTTACTAGCGAGCAGTTCTTC.

In DNA, the CDR3 is TGTGCCAGCAGAGGACAGACAGATACGCAGTATTTT. Translating gives CASRGQTDTQYF. The gene calls are TRBV6-4 and TRBJ2-3; weak D call: TRBD1 (6 bases). The V and J ends lost 6 bases and 3 bases respectively, with 7 bases between them. The germline V gene has CDR1 MRHNA and CDR2 SNTAGT. The CDR3 runs 12 residues.

The V gene is TRBV27, the J gene TRBJ2-7; 15 bases agree with TRBD2. Losses at the gene ends were 6 bases for V and 6 bases for J; bases not matched to a gene: 21. This CDR3 has 20 residues. The V gene's germline CDR1 is MNHEY and CDR2 SMNVEV (reference sequence). The CDR3 DNA reads as TGTGCCAGCAGGTTGCGTGGGGGGGACAGGACTAGCGGGAGGGTTCTCGAGCAGTACTTC. As protein: CASRLRGGDRTSGRVLEQYF.

The chain recombines TRBV11-2 with TRBJ2-1, with 9 bases identical to TRBD2. V trimming: 4 bases; J trimming: 12 bases; junction bases outside the gene matches: 16. The CDR3 is made up of 16 amino acids. Germline CDR1 SGHAT, CDR2 FQNNGV. As DNA, the CDR3 is TGTGCCAGCAGCTGGGGGGCGGGGACTAGCACCCTTTCGCAGTTCTTC. This translates into CASSWGAGTSTLSQFF.

This clone showed up just a few times. This rearrangement joins TRBV30 to TRBJ1-1; 8 bases map to TRBD1. This CDR3 region has 15 residues. Trimming at V came to 3 bases and at J to 3 bases, leaving 9 bases not matched to a gene. Germline lookup yields CDR1 GTSNPN and CDR2 SVGIG (reference sequence). The CDR3 DNA follows: TGTGCCTGGAGGACGGACAGGGCGACGGACACTGAAGCTTTCTTT. This sequence encodes CAWRTDRATDTEAFF.

The CDR3 sequence: CATSRAIRGTSGYLSYNEQFF. The CDR3 DNA follows: TGTGCCACCAGCAGAGCAATCCGGGGGACTAGCGGGTACTTGTCCTACAATGAGCAGTTCTTC. The rearrangement uses TRBV15 and TRBJ2-1; 12 bases are a match to TRBD2. The germline V gene encodes CDR1 LNHNV and CDR2 YYDKDF (reference sequence). J lost 1 base, V lost 1 base, and 14 bases had no gene match. The CDR3 sequence is 21 residues long.

This chain joins TRBV6-6 and TRBJ2-5; tentatively, D is TRBD1 (6 bases). The CDR3 is 16 residues long. V lost 2 bases and J lost 4, with 17 bases in between. In germline, CDR1 is MNHNY, CDR2 SVGAGI (reference sequence). CDR3 coding DNA: TGTGCCAGCAGTTACGGCCCGAAAGGACAGCTAGAGACCCAGTACTTC. Residues: CASSYGPKGQLETQYF.

The chain has TRBV4-2 and TRBJ2-6, with TRBD2 matching 13 bases. Germline loops: CDR1 LGHNA, CDR2 YNFKEQ. This CDR3 contains 14 residues. The V gene end was trimmed by 5 bases and the J gene end by 11 bases; junction bases not matched to a gene: 3. As DNA, the CDR3 is TGTGCCAGCAGCAAGGGACTAGCGGGATACGTCCTGACTTTC. This sequence encodes CASSKGLAGYVLTF.

This chain uses TRBV27 with TRBJ1-5; 9 nucleotides line up with TRBD1. With 6 bases clipped from V and 4 bases from J, the junction kept 1 base outside the gene matches. The V gene's germline CDR1 is MNHEY and CDR2 SMNVEV (reference sequence). The CDR3 has 13 residues. The CDR3, as DNA: TGTGCCAGCAGGACAGGGGGAAATCAGCCCCAGCATTTT. This translates into CASRTGGNQPQHF.

The V call is TRBV4-3, the J call TRBJ2-1; weak D call: TRBD2 (6 bases). Germline V lookup: CDR1 LGHNA, CDR2 YSLEER. Trimming pared 4 bases from V and 4 bases from J, leaving 14 bases between. The CDR3 spans 15 residues. The CDR3 coding sequence is TGCGCCAGCAGCCCTAGCGTGGGGGGTTACAATGAGCAGTTCTTC. Encoded protein: CASSPSVGGYNEQFF.

This clone was seen a few times. V and J are TRBV27 and TRBJ2-1, with D possibly being TRBD2 (6 bases). Germline CDR1 reads MNHEY; CDR2 reads SMNVEV (reference sequence). This CDR3 is built from 15 residues. V was pared by 5 bases and J by 8 bases, with 19 bases between. The CDR3 loop is CASSTGDRGFDEQFF. The CDR3 nucleotides read TGTGCCAGCAGTACGGGGGACCGGGGGTTCGATGAGCAGTTCTTC.

This clone occurred once. The chain has TRBV4-1 and TRBJ1-1; no definite D call. The V gene's germline CDR1 is MGHRA and CDR2 YSYEKL. The ends were cut back, 4 bases at V and 1 base at J, with 16 bases in the middle. The CDR3 is 16 residues long. The CDR3 DNA is TGCGCCAGCAGCCGCAATACCGGTGTTGCGAACACTGAAGCTTTCTTT. This translates into CASSRNTGVANTEAFF.

The J gene is TRBJ2-7, the V gene TRBV7-8, with TRBD1 identical over 8 bases. Looked up from germline, CDR1 is SGHVS and CDR2 is FQNEAQ. J lost 6 bases, V lost 3 bases, and 10 bases had no gene match. CDR3 length: 15 residues. As DNA, the CDR3 is TGTGCCAGCAGCTTTCCCAGGGGGCGTCGCGGCGAGCAGTACTTC. Protein product: CASSFPRGRRGEQYF.

The J gene is TRBJ1-1, the V gene TRBV28; D ambiguous. Deletions cut 2 bases from V and 6 bases from J, with 7 bases between. Per the germline V gene, CDR1 is MDHEN and CDR2 is SYDVKM. CDR3 length equals 12 residues. The CDR3 region has the DNA TGTGCCAGCAGTTTAGAGGGAGCTGAAGCTTTCTTT. Its protein is CASSLEGAEAFF.

This clone was observed a handful of times. This chain uses TRBV11-3 with TRBJ2-2; 11 bases line up with TRBD2. V lost 8 bases, J lost 4 bases, and 6 bases stayed unmatched. The CDR3 spans 15 residues. The V gene's germline CDR1 is SGHNT and CDR2 YENEEA. The CDR3 sequence: CASRRLAGGTGELFF. DNA for the CDR3: TGTGCCAGCCGAAGGCTAGCGGGGGGCACCGGGGAGCTGTTTTTT.